This T cell receptor beta chain was found in a study of early T cells in non-severe SARS-CoV-2 infection. This clonotype was seen only a few times. Each CDR3 protein gets one entry after TCRdb re-called the 5' RACE reads with MiXCR. Among over 35,000 distinct CDR3 sequences, roughly 10% were seen once, and the ten largest hold about 9.9%. The germline CDR1 and CDR2 sequences are MNHEY and SMNVEV (reference sequence). The ends were cut back, 5 bases at V and 4 bases at J, with 8 bases in the middle. This CDR3 is built from 13 residues. Source material: whole blood. The V gene is TRBV27, the J gene TRBJ2-2, with D possibly TRBD1 on 6 matching bases. The source is an adult who was a healthcare worker with PCR-confirmed SARS-CoV-2 infection or an uninfected control (not recorded which). Here the CDR3 DNA reads TGTGCCAGCAGTCAGGGGTTCACCGGGGAGCTGTTTTTT. Its translation is CASSQGFTGELFF.